The text below deals with one T cell receptor (beta chain). Its specificity is unknown. RNA extraction was followed by reverse transcription into cDNA, which acted as the sequencing template. The assay was immunoSEQ multiplex PCR, and TCRdb's table has in-frame clones only and misses some. Of a few hundred thousand clones detected, more than 30% appear once; the ten largest clones hold around 0.48%. These data are taken from a study of CD8+ T cells in alopecia areata. Looking at the study overall: The drug, oral tofacitinib, was given to treated patients at 5 to 10 mg twice daily.

Indicated treatment: oral pan-JAK inhibitor, 5-10 mg twice daily. Germline V CDR1 and CDR2: MGHRA, YSYEKL. This CDR3 has 18 residues. J lost 1 base, V lost 1 base, and 11 bases had no gene match. Findings and limits, study-wide: During tofacitinib treatment, many expanded lesional clones remained in scalp and blood. Greater clonality was observed in lesional scalp samples, especially alopecia totalis/universalis, versus normal scalp.

This TCR derives from a human donor with alopecia areata. The chain has TRBV4-1 and TRBJ2-7; 9 nucleotides align to TRBD1. Sample: CD4+ T cells sorted from blood, taken at approximately week 31, from a patient treated with tofacitinib. CDR3 amino acids: CASSQGGIRDRDSYEQYF. The CDR3 nucleotides read TGCGCCAGCAGCCAAGGTGGGATTCGGGACAGGGATTCCTACGAGCAGTACTTC.